The entry that follows covers one TCR beta chain sequence. The antigen is unknown. Clones were read by immunoSEQ multiplex PCR, and TCRdb kept only the in-frame ones, dropping some. The repertoire includes about 97,000 clones, around 89% of them detected once, and 7.5% sits in the top ten. These data come from a study of T cell responses to AZD1222 COVID-19 vaccine. Notes on the study in general: The donor cohort was predominantly white British with a female majority, and clonal diversity may have been underestimated. Among those given AZD1222, only 5 to 7 were seropositive at baseline. The study found Spike-specific TCR breadth and depth rose after two AZD1222 doses.

The CDR3 totals 14 residues. Germline values: CDR1 KGHSH, CDR2 LQKENI. Trimming took 0 bases from V and 4 from J, leaving 7 bases between them. This sample comprised peripheral blood, obtained on day 0 of AZD1222 vaccination. The rearrangement uses TRBV18 and TRBJ1-3; D not certain. This receptor was taken from an adult in good health. The CDR3 spells CASSPPPQGNTIYF. The CDR3, as DNA: TGTGCCAGCTCACCACCGCCACAGGGAAACACCATATATTTT.